A single sample gave rise to the 27 T cell receptor beta chains below, sequenced in a study of T cell responses to AZD1222 COVID-19 vaccine. Clones were read by immunoSEQ multiplex PCR, and TCRdb kept only the in-frame ones, dropping some. The sample lists around 110,000 clones, about 93% occurring once. The sequencing here drew on peripheral blood, taken on day 0 of AZD1222 vaccination. The origin of the receptors is an adult in good health.

This sequence joins TRBV5-4 and TRBJ2-7; 9 nucleotides agree with TRBD1. J gave up 2 bases and V 1 base, and 1 base lay outside the gene matches. CDR3 length equals 14 residues. Per the germline V gene, CDR1 is SGHNT and CDR2 is YYREEE (reference sequence). The CDR3 nucleotides are TGTGCCAGCAGCTTGCGGACAGGGGCCTACGAGCAGTACTTC. Its translation is CASSLRTGAYEQYF.

The rearrangement joins TRBV18 to TRBJ1-4, with unresolved D. CDR3 length: 13 amino acids. V dropped 1 base and J dropped 5 bases, with 5 bases sitting between them. CDR1 and CDR2 from the germline V gene are KGHSH and LQKENI. DNA for the CDR3: TGTGCCAGCTCACCACGTGAAAATGAAAAACTGTTTTTT. This translates into CASSPRENEKLFF.

The rearrangement links TRBV4-1 to TRBJ2-3; D is perhaps TRBD2 (7 bases). V was trimmed by 4 bases and J by 4 bases, leaving 24 bases between them. Germline V gene data show CDR1 as MGHRA and CDR2 as YSYEKL. CDR3 size: 18 residues. CDR3 in DNA: TGCGCCAGCAGCCCATCTCCGGGACACCCGGGAGGATCAGATACGCAGTATTTT. This codes for CASSPSPGHPGGSDTQYF.

The chain is built from TRBV19 and TRBJ2-3; D call uncertain. The germline V gene has CDR1 LNHDA and CDR2 SQIVND (reference sequence). This CDR3 region has 15 residues. The V gene lost 2 bases and the J gene lost 0 bases, with 9 bases spanning the gap. CDR3 bases: TGTGCCAGTAGTATATTCTTAACTAGCACAGATACGCAGTATTTT. Translation: CASSIFLTSTDTQYF.

V gene TRBV6-6 combines with J gene TRBJ1-1; no clear D. Per the germline V gene, CDR1 is MNHNY and CDR2 is SVGAGI (reference sequence). The CDR3 spans 14 residues. Trimming shortened V by 0 bases and J by 4 bases, and 9 bases separated the two germline ends. The CDR3 nucleotides read TGTGCCAGCAGTTACTCGAAAGGTTCCACTGAAGCTTTCTTT. This sequence encodes CASSYSKGSTEAFF.

The rearrangement joins TRBV12-3 or TRBV12-4 to TRBJ1-2; D gene ambiguous. Trimming took off 9 bases at V and 2 bases at J, with 10 bases between the two ends. The CDR3 sequence is 12 residues long. The chain's CDR3 is CASFRQNYGYTF. Written as DNA, the CDR3 is TGTGCCAGTTTCAGGCAGAACTATGGCTACACCTTC.

The genes are TRBV4-3 and TRBJ2-2, with 7 bases aligning to TRBD2. The CDR3 sequence is 17 residues long. Germline assignment: CDR1 LGHNA and CDR2 YSLEER. V was pared by 0 bases and J by 0 bases, with 4 bases of the junction left unmatched. CDR3 nucleotides: TGCGCCAGCAGCCAAGATCCCCGGGGGGCGAACACCGGGGAGCTGTTTTTT. It specifies CASSQDPRGANTGELFF.

The V gene is TRBV11-2, the J gene TRBJ2-3, with TRBD1 matching over 7 bases. The V and J ends lost 4 bases and 2 bases, in that order; junction bases with no gene match: 12. Germline CDR1 SGHAT, CDR2 FQNNGV. CDR3 length: 17 amino acids. CDR3 coding DNA: TGTGCCAGCAGCTGGCGGTCCGGGACAGCACACACAGATACGCAGTATTTT. Amino acids: CASSWRSGTAHTDTQYF.

This clone is a singleton in its sample. The rearrangement uses TRBV19 and TRBJ2-7; maybe TRBD1 (6 bases). Trimming took 10 bases from V and 3 from J, leaving 22 bases between them. The germline CDR1 and CDR2 sequences are LNHDA and SQIVND (reference sequence). The CDR3 sequence is 15 residues long. DNA for the CDR3: TGTGCCACCCGCCCGAGGGGGTGGGCCATCTACGAGCAGTACTTC. It is translated as CATRPRGWAIYEQYF.

The rearrangement joins TRBV19 to TRBJ1-6, with D uncertain. The CDR3 covers 15 residues. The V end lost 7 bases, the J end lost 9 bases, and 19 bases lay between the germline ends. CDR1 is LNHDA, CDR2 SQIVND, per germline (reference sequence). The CDR3 DNA reads as TGTGCCAGTACCACGAGTTCAGGTCCAGGTTCACCCCTCCACTTT. This translates into CASTTSSGPGSPLHF.

The rearrangement uses TRBV7-8 and TRBJ2-2; 7 bases map to TRBD2. There are 15 residues in the CDR3. The ends lost 3 bases at V and 4 bases at J; junction bases unmatched: 5. Germline V lookup: CDR1 SGHVS, CDR2 FQNEAQ. The CDR3 region has the DNA TGTGCCAGCAGCTTTGGGGGGGGATCCACCGGGGAGCTGTTTTTT. This encodes CASSFGGGSTGELFF.

The chain employs TRBV7-3 and TRBJ2-1; D call uncertain. CDR1 SGHTA and CDR2 FQGTGA come from the germline V gene. This CDR3 is built from 13 residues. Trimming left V 2 bases short and J 5 bases short, with 7 bases between. CDR3: CASSLDWNNEQFF. The CDR3 DNA is TGTGCCAGCAGCTTAGACTGGAACAATGAGCAGTTCTTC.

CDR3 region: CASSEFGAGTEAFF. CDR3 DNA: TGTGCCAGCAGTGAATTCGGGGCGGGCACTGAAGCTTTCTTT. This sequence joins TRBV25-1 and TRBJ1-1; perhaps TRBD1 as D (5 bases). The CDR3 runs 14 residues. In germline, CDR1 is MGHDK, CDR2 SYGVNS. Between the trimmed V and J ends, which lost 1 base and 4 bases, there was a span of 10 bases.

The gene calls are TRBV7-9 and TRBJ2-1; 8 nucleotides match TRBD1. Losses at the gene ends were 1 base for V and 4 bases for J; bases not matched to a gene: 9. CDR3 size: 17 residues. Germline V gives CDR1 SEHNR, CDR2 FQNEAQ (reference sequence). CDR3 in DNA: TGTGCCAGCAGCTTAGTGGCCCAGGGGGCAGTGTACAATGAGCAGTTCTTC. Its protein is CASSLVAQGAVYNEQFF.

V gene TRBV10-3 combines with J gene TRBJ1-1; D call uncertain. Germline CDR1 and CDR2: ENHRY and SYGVKD. The ends were cut back, 6 bases at V and 1 base at J, with 15 bases in the middle. CDR3 length: 15 residues. CDR3 nucleotides: TGTGCCATCAGCCAGGACGGACCGCCGAACACTGAAGCTTTCTTT. Translation: CAISQDGPPNTEAFF.

This rearrangement joins TRBV4-1 to TRBJ1-3; D might be TRBD1 (5 bases). This CDR3 contains 15 residues. Trimming took off 0 bases at V and 2 bases at J, with 8 bases between the two ends. Germline V gene sequence: CDR1 MGHRA, CDR2 YSYEKL. CDR3 nucleotides: TGCGCCAGCAGCCAAGAGGGGCAGACTGGAAACACCATATATTTT. This codes for CASSQEGQTGNTIYF.

V and J are TRBV5-1 and TRBJ2-2; D might be TRBD1 (8 bases). V lost 4 bases to trimming and J lost 6 bases, with 19 bases between them. This CDR3 contains 16 residues. The germline V gene encodes CDR1 SGHRS and CDR2 YFSETQ. The DNA of the CDR3 is TGCGCCAGCAGCGAACGGACAGGGAGGGGCTCCGGGGAGCTGTTTTTT. Translated, it gives CASSERTGRGSGELFF.

This clone was recorded a few times. This rearrangement joins TRBV2 to TRBJ1-2; TRBD1 agrees at 7 bases. This CDR3 region has 15 residues. Germline assignment: CDR1 SNHLY and CDR2 FYNNEI. V lost 6 bases, J lost 0 bases, and 7 bases stayed unmatched. The CDR3 loop reads CASRERGPSNYGYTF. The CDR3 DNA reads as TGTGCCAGCAGGGAAAGGGGGCCCTCTAACTATGGCTACACCTTC.

This sequence joins TRBV3-1 (or the pseudogene TRBV3-2) and TRBJ1-2, with D hard to call. The CDR3 consists of 11 residues. Germline V lookup: CDR1 LGHDT, CDR2 YNNKEL (reference sequence). Trimming removed 4 bases from V and 5 bases from J, with 5 bases in between. The CDR3 nucleotides are TGTGCCAGCAGCCTAAATTATGGCTACACCTTC. Its translation: CASSLNYGYTF.

The chain has TRBV7-9 and TRBJ1-4; D not resolved. CDR1 is SEHNR and CDR2 is FQNEAQ in the germline V gene (reference sequence). The length of the CDR3 is 15 residues. V shed 1 base and J shed 0 bases, with 6 bases lying between them. Here the CDR3 reads CASSLVSATNEKLFF. Here the CDR3 DNA reads TGTGCCAGCAGCTTAGTCTCCGCAACTAATGAAAAACTGTTTTTT.

The rearrangement joins TRBV6-5 to TRBJ2-1; D may be TRBD1 (6 bases). CDR1 MNHEY and CDR2 SVGAGI come from the germline V gene. This CDR3 contains 14 residues. Trimming stripped 6 bases from V and 5 bases from J, with 14 bases between. DNA for the CDR3: TGTGCCAGCAGACCAGGACAGATGAACAATGAGCAGTTCTTC. This sequence encodes CASRPGQMNNEQFF.

The V call is TRBV6-2 or TRBV6-3, the J call TRBJ2-4, with D possibly TRBD1 on 5 matching bases. V was trimmed by 0 bases and J by 9 bases, leaving 12 bases between them. Germline V gives CDR1 MNHEY, CDR2 SVGEGT. The CDR3 contains 14 residues. DNA of the CDR3: TGTGCCAGCAGTTACTCGGACAACGGTGGCATTCAGTACTTC. This translates into CASSYSDNGGIQYF.

The CDR3 is CASRSIGGAAGEQYF. CDR3 in DNA: TGCGCCAGCAGATCCATAGGGGGGGCCGCTGGCGAGCAGTACTTC. This chain links TRBV5-1 with TRBJ2-7, with D possibly TRBD2 on 7 matching bases. This CDR3 contains 15 residues. The V gene's germline CDR1 is SGHRS and CDR2 YFSETQ. V lost 5 bases and J lost 6, with 21 bases in between.

The chain uses TRBV6-2 or TRBV6-3 and TRBJ2-1, with a tentative D call TRBD2 (5 bases). CDR1 is MNHEY, CDR2 SVGEGT, per germline. V lost 5 bases to trimming and J lost 7 bases, with 15 bases between them. The CDR3 has 14 residues. The CDR3 protein is CASSLRAMGNEQFF. Here the CDR3 DNA reads TGTGCCAGCAGTCTGCGGGCCATGGGGAATGAGCAGTTCTTC.

The chain carries TRBV6-4 and TRBJ2-3, with D possibly TRBD2 on 7 matching bases. V was pared by 6 bases and J by 3 bases, with 19 bases between. The CDR3 length is 16 residues. The germline V gene encodes CDR1 MRHNA and CDR2 SNTAGT. The CDR3 nucleotides are TGTGCCAGCAGCCCCCTGGGGGGGCGGATGACAGATACGCAGTATTTT. Protein sequence: CASSPLGGRMTDTQYF.

In this sample, this clone turned up once. The chain combines TRBV4-2 with TRBJ1-4; tentative D call: TRBD1 (5 bases). Deletions cut 4 bases from V and 3 bases from J, with 9 bases between. Germline assignment: CDR1 LGHNA and CDR2 YNFKEQ. The CDR3 is 14 residues long. This CDR3 reads CASSRGEANEKLFF. DNA for the CDR3: TGTGCCAGCAGCCGGGGGGAGGCTAATGAAAAACTGTTTTTT.

The V gene is TRBV6-2 or TRBV6-3, the J gene TRBJ2-3, with 14 positions matching TRBD2. With 5 bases clipped from V and 4 bases from J, the junction kept 5 bases outside the gene matches. CDR1 is MNHEY, CDR2 SVGEGT, per germline. CDR3 size: 16 residues. As DNA, the CDR3 is TGTGCCAGCAGTGACCCGGGACTAGCGGGGGCAGATACGCAGTATTTT. It specifies CASSDPGLAGADTQYF.